One sample yielded the 27 T cell receptor beta chains listed below, sequenced in a study of blood T cell repertoires in COVID-19. This table comes from immunoSEQ multiplex PCR, and its TCRdb copy is limited to in-frame clones, with some not included. The sample records fewer than 200,000 clones, roughly 86% being singletons. Input material: PBMCs or T cells enriched from blood (not recorded which). Receptor source: a middle-aged woman in a cohort exposed to, infected with or recovered from COVID-19 (not recorded which).

This clone was seen just once. The chain combines TRBV5-1 with TRBJ2-3; possibly TRBD2 for D (6 bases). This CDR3 has 16 residues. Germline V gives CDR1 SGHRS, CDR2 YFSETQ. V was trimmed by 3 bases and J by 2 bases, leaving 16 bases between them. For the CDR3, the DNA is TGCGCCAGCAGCTCCTCCGAGGAGCGGGTCACAGATACGCAGTATTTT. This gives the protein CASSSSEERVTDTQYF.

The rearrangement links TRBV14 to TRBJ1-1, with D uncertain. The CDR3 loop spans 13 amino acids. Deletions cut 5 bases from V and 1 base from J, with 8 bases between. Per germline, CDR1 SGHDN and CDR2 FVKESK. CDR3 nucleotides: TGTGCCAGCAGCTCTCAGTGGAACACTGAAGCTTTCTTT. As protein: CASSSQWNTEAFF.

The chain combines TRBV2 with TRBJ2-3; TRBD1 matches at 7 bases. The CDR3 consists of 14 residues. CDR1 and CDR2 from the germline V gene are SNHLY and FYNNEI. V lost 8 bases to trimming and J lost 3 bases; unmatched junction nucleotides: 8. CDR3 residues: CASSGDRETDTQYF. For the CDR3, the DNA is TGTGCCAGCTCAGGAGACAGGGAGACAGATACGCAGTATTTT.

This clone was recorded a few times. The chain is built from TRBV7-2 and TRBJ2-5; D not resolved. In germline, CDR1 is SGHTA, CDR2 FQGNSA. The V gene lost 1 base and the J gene lost 2 bases, with 11 bases spanning the gap. The CDR3 contains 15 residues. CDR3 in amino acids: CASSLVQQPQETQYF. CDR3 in DNA: TGTGCCAGCAGCTTAGTTCAACAACCACAAGAGACCCAGTACTTC. Looking up the rest from reference TRBV7-2 and TRBJ2-5 gives the full variable domain: GAGVSQSPSNKVTEKGKDVELRCDPISGHTALYWYRQSLGQGLEFLIYFQGNSAPDKSGLPSDRFSAERTGGSVSTLTIQRTQQEDSAVYLCASSLVQQPQETQYFGPGTRLLVL.

The chain links TRBV6-5 to TRBJ2-1; D ambiguous. Germline V CDR1 and CDR2: MNHEY, SVGAGI. Trimming removed 8 bases at V and 4 bases at J, with 6 bases between. The CDR3 covers 11 residues. The chain's CDR3 is CASGKYNEQFF. For the CDR3, the DNA is TGTGCCAGCGGCAAGTACAATGAGCAGTTCTTC.

The chain couples TRBV5-1 to TRBJ2-5, with 8 bases aligning to TRBD1. V was pared by 0 bases and J by 5 bases, with 3 bases of the junction left unmatched. The length of the CDR3 is 14 residues. Germline V gene sequence: CDR1 SGHRS, CDR2 YFSETQ. Here the CDR3 reads CASSLVQGVETQYF. The DNA for the CDR3 is TGCGCCAGCAGCTTGGTACAGGGGGTTGAGACCCAGTACTTC.

For the CDR3, the DNA is TGCGCCAGCAGCCAAGTCATCGGACAGGGATTTTATGGCTACACCTTC. It translates to CASSQVIGQGFYGYTF. The genes are TRBV4-3 and TRBJ1-2, with 8 bases that match TRBD1. The V gene end was trimmed by 1 base and the J gene end by 5 bases; junction bases not matched to a gene: 9. Germline V gives CDR1 LGHNA, CDR2 YSLEER. There are 16 residues in the CDR3.

This chain connects TRBV2 to TRBJ2-1, with D possibly being TRBD2 (6 bases). The CDR3 loop spans 14 amino acids. CDR1 is SNHLY and CDR2 is FYNNEI in the germline V gene. V was trimmed by 6 bases and J by 8 bases, leaving 17 bases between them. The CDR3 coding sequence is TGTGCCAGCAGCATAGCGGCCACTTTCGATGAGCAGTTCTTC. It is translated as CASSIAATFDEQFF.

This chain connects TRBV3-1 (or the pseudogene TRBV3-2) to TRBJ2-7; 8 bases map to TRBD1. CDR3 length: 16 amino acids. Germline-derived CDR1 and CDR2 are LGHDT and YNNKEL (reference sequence). Unmatched junction bases numbered 8, after V lost 4 bases and J lost 0 bases. CDR3 sequence reads: CASSPGTQGASYEQYF. Here the CDR3 DNA reads TGTGCCAGCAGCCCAGGGACCCAGGGGGCCTCCTACGAGCAGTACTTC.

V and J are TRBV19 and TRBJ1-2; D is perhaps TRBD1 (5 bases). V lost 5 bases and J lost 3, with 16 bases in between. The germline CDR1 and CDR2 sequences are LNHDA and SQIVND (reference sequence). CDR3 size: 15 residues. Here the CDR3 reads CASSPTQGSDYGYTF. CDR3 nucleotides: TGTGCCAGTAGTCCGACGCAGGGTTCCGACTATGGCTACACCTTC.

This CDR3 is CASSLEPDQPQHF. The CDR3 nucleotides read TGTGCCAGCAGTCTAGAACCTGACCAGCCCCAGCATTTT. The chain recombines TRBV27 with TRBJ1-5; D gene ambiguous. Germline CDR1 reads MNHEY; CDR2 reads SMNVEV (reference sequence). The CDR3 has 13 amino acids. Trimming cost V 5 bases and J 7 bases, with 12 bases left between them.

This clone appeared once. The V and J genes are TRBV27 and TRBJ2-7, with D possibly TRBD2 on 5 matching bases. V shed 3 bases and J shed 4 bases, with 10 bases lying between them. CDR1 is MNHEY, CDR2 SMNVEV, per germline (reference sequence). This CDR3 has 13 residues. The CDR3: CASSLRAGYEQYF. The CDR3 DNA sequence: TGTGCCAGCAGTTTGCGGGCAGGATACGAGCAGTACTTC.

The CDR3 DNA follows: TGCGCCAGCAGCTTGGATCAGGGGGCGATCCACGAGCAGTACTTC. The encoded protein is CASSLDQGAIHEQYF. The V call is TRBV5-1, the J call TRBJ2-7; 8 bases are a match to TRBD1. J gave up 5 bases and V 0 bases, and 7 bases lay outside the gene matches. Germline lookup yields CDR1 SGHRS and CDR2 YFSETQ. The CDR3 is made up of 15 amino acids.

The gene calls are TRBV27 and TRBJ1-3; the D is unclear. This CDR3 has 15 amino acids. V lost 4 bases and J lost 1, with 11 bases in between. The germline V gene has CDR1 MNHEY and CDR2 SMNVEV (reference sequence). The CDR3 protein is CASSSTFRSGNTIYF. Written as DNA, the CDR3 is TGTGCCAGCAGTTCGACATTTAGATCTGGAAACACCATATATTTT.

The J gene is TRBJ1-4, the V gene TRBV2, with 8 bases matching TRBD1. The ends lost 2 bases at V and 6 bases at J; junction bases unmatched: 5. The CDR3 totals 15 residues. From germline, CDR1 is SNHLY and CDR2 FYNNEI. As DNA, the CDR3 is TGTGCCAGCAGTGAACGGACAGGGCCAGATGAAAAACTGTTTTTT. It specifies CASSERTGPDEKLFF.

V gene TRBV4-1 combines with J gene TRBJ2-7; D is perhaps TRBD2 (5 bases). V gave up 4 bases and J gave up 0 bases, with 13 bases separating them. This CDR3 has 15 amino acids. In germline, CDR1 is MGHRA, CDR2 YSYEKL. CDR3: CASSPREGSSYEQYF. CDR3 in DNA: TGCGCCAGCAGCCCCCGAGAGGGCAGCTCCTACGAGCAGTACTTC.

The chain uses TRBV12-3 or TRBV12-4 and TRBJ1-2, with 8 bases lining up with TRBD1. The V gene end was trimmed by 6 bases and the J gene end by 6 bases; junction bases not matched to a gene: 6. The CDR3 consists of 13 residues. The CDR3 nucleotides read TGTGCCAGCAGCGACAGGGGAGGGGATGGCTACACCTTC. This translates into CASSDRGGDGYTF.

The chain is built from TRBV10-3 and TRBJ1-2; D is perhaps TRBD1 (6 bases). The CDR3 loop spans 12 amino acids. The V end was cut by 4 bases, the J end by 6 bases, with 9 bases between. Per the germline V gene, CDR1 is ENHRY and CDR2 is SYGVKD. The CDR3 nucleotides are TGTGCCATCAGTGGGCAGGGGCATGGCTACACCTTC. Amino acids: CAISGQGHGYTF.

The genes are TRBV7-9 and TRBJ1-2; D unresolved. The V and J ends lost 4 bases and 0 bases respectively, with 21 bases between them. Looked up from germline, CDR1 is SEHNR and CDR2 is FQNEAQ (reference sequence). This CDR3 is built from 18 residues. CDR3 nucleotides: TGTGCCAGCAGCTCTGAGCAGGCCCGACGGAAAACTAACTATGGCTACACCTTC. Residues: CASSSEQARRKTNYGYTF.

This chain uses TRBV4-1 with TRBJ2-1; 8 nucleotides agree with TRBD1. The CDR3 totals 16 residues. CDR1 is MGHRA, CDR2 YSYEKL, per germline. The trim removed 0 bases at V and 9 bases at J, leaving 10 bases unmatched. CDR3: CASSQDGAGGGVEQFF. The CDR3 DNA sequence: TGCGCCAGCAGCCAAGATGGGGCAGGGGGCGGGGTTGAGCAGTTCTTC.

This clone was counted once. V is TRBV6-5 and J is TRBJ2-3; D gene unclear. CDR3 size: 12 residues. Germline CDR1 MNHEY, CDR2 SVGAGI. The V end lost 8 bases, the J end lost 5 bases, and 11 bases lay between the germline ends. The CDR3 loop reads CASSNSGDTQYF. The CDR3 DNA sequence: TGTGCCAGCTCCAATTCGGGAGATACGCAGTATTTT.

This chain joins TRBV19 and TRBJ1-2; D is unresolved. This CDR3 has 16 amino acids. Germline V gene data show CDR1 as LNHDA and CDR2 as SQIVND (reference sequence). Deletions cut 0 bases from V and 0 bases from J, with 11 bases between. The CDR3 loop is CASSIDRQRANYGYTF. The CDR3 DNA follows: TGTGCCAGTAGTATAGATAGACAACGAGCTAACTATGGCTACACCTTC.

The J gene is TRBJ1-5, the V gene TRBV10-1, with 10 bases lining up with TRBD1. Per the germline V gene, CDR1 is WNHNN and CDR2 is SYGVQD (reference sequence). The CDR3 runs to 14 residues. V dropped 4 bases and J dropped 6; count of bases not matched to a gene: 3. CDR3 coding DNA: TGCGCCAGCAGTGGGGGGACAGGGGCTCAGCCCCAGCATTTT. This encodes CASSGGTGAQPQHF.

Here the CDR3 DNA reads TGTGCCAGCAGTTTAGGGGACAGGGGAAACGAGCAGTACTTC. Translated: CASSLGDRGNEQYF. The gene calls are TRBV6-5 and TRBJ2-7, with TRBD1 identical over 10 bases. Germline loops: CDR1 MNHEY, CDR2 SVGAGI. The V segment lost 4 bases and the J segment 5 bases; nucleotides outside the gene matches: 5. CDR3 size: 14 residues.

V gene TRBV10-1 combines with J gene TRBJ2-1; D perhaps matches TRBD2 (6 bases). This CDR3 comprises 13 residues. V lost 6 bases to trimming and J lost 3 bases, with 9 bases between them. From germline, CDR1 is WNHNN and CDR2 SYGVQD (reference sequence). CDR3 amino acids: CASSPDYYNEQFF. CDR3 in DNA: TGCGCCAGCAGCCCGGACTACTACAATGAGCAGTTCTTC.

The V call is TRBV2, the J call TRBJ2-5, with 7 bases lining up with TRBD1. The ends lost 1 base at V and 1 base at J; junction bases unmatched: 3. The length of the CDR3 is 15 residues. The germline V gene has CDR1 SNHLY and CDR2 FYNNEI. The CDR3 is CASSEDAGGQETQYF. The DNA for the CDR3 is TGTGCCAGCAGTGAAGACGCAGGGGGCCAAGAGACCCAGTACTTC.

The chain is built from TRBV19 and TRBJ1-2; D gene uncertain. Deletions cut 5 bases from V and 3 bases from J, with 10 bases between. From germline, CDR1 is LNHDA and CDR2 SQIVND (reference sequence). The CDR3 contains 13 residues. The CDR3 spells CASSQAHHYGYTF. CDR3 nucleotides: TGTGCCAGTAGTCAGGCGCATCACTATGGCTACACCTTC.